This TCR beta chain was recorded in a study of OX40 agonist ivuxolimab in advanced cancers. Whole-study context: Partial responses occurred in three patients (one hepatocellular carcinoma, two cutaneous melanoma).

With 4 bases clipped from V and 5 bases from J, the junction kept 8 bases outside the gene matches. The CDR3 runs 15 residues. Germline V lookup: CDR1 PRHDT, CDR2 FYEKMQ (reference sequence). The method was immunoSEQ multiplex PCR; TCRdb's version includes in-frame clones alone and lacks a portion of them. The repertoire includes tens of thousands of clones, approximately 80% of them detected once, and 6.5% to 8.5% sits in the top ten. Whole-study findings and limits: Partly responding patients at 0.1-3.0 mg/kg showed some of the smallest clonal expansion.

A note on this clone: What it binds is not known.

Material: CD4+ or CD8+ T cells sorted from blood, obtained in a trial of the OX40 agonist ivuxolimab. The receptor comes from an adult with an advanced solid tumor such as melanoma, head and neck, liver or kidney cancer. The chain combines TRBV13 with TRBJ2-7, with 10 positions matching TRBD1. CDR3 amino acids: CASSSSWDRGHEQYF. For the CDR3, the DNA is TGTGCCAGCAGCTCTTCATGGGACAGGGGCCACGAGCAGTACTTC.